This TCR beta chain derives from a study of OX40 agonist ivuxolimab in advanced cancers. V was shortened by 9 bases and J by 1 base, with 23 bases between the two germline ends. The V gene's germline CDR1 is MDHEN and CDR2 SYDVKM. This CDR3 spans 17 amino acids. Generated by immunoSEQ multiplex PCR, the TCRdb table keeps only in-frame clones and is missing some. Of some 57,000 clones in the sample, roughly 90% are singletons; the top ten hold 23%. This specimen consisted of CD4+ or CD8+ T cells sorted from blood, obtained in a trial of the OX40 agonist ivuxolimab. This clonotype was sampled from an adult with an advanced solid tumor such as melanoma, head and neck, liver or kidney cancer. This sequence joins TRBV28 and TRBJ2-3, with D possibly matching TRBD2 (7 bases). The CDR3 DNA reads as TGTGCCAGTTTAACGCTGGTACGGGGGGCCCGCACAGATACGCAGTATTTT. Its protein is CASLTLVRGARTDTQYF. Combining the CDR3 with reference TRBV28 and TRBJ2-3 gives the whole variable domain DVKVTQSSRYLVKRTGEKVFLECVQDMDHENMFWYRQDPGLGLRLIYFSYDVKMKEKGDIPEGYSVSREKKERFSLILESASTNQTSMYLCASLTLVRGARTDTQYFGPGTRLTVL.